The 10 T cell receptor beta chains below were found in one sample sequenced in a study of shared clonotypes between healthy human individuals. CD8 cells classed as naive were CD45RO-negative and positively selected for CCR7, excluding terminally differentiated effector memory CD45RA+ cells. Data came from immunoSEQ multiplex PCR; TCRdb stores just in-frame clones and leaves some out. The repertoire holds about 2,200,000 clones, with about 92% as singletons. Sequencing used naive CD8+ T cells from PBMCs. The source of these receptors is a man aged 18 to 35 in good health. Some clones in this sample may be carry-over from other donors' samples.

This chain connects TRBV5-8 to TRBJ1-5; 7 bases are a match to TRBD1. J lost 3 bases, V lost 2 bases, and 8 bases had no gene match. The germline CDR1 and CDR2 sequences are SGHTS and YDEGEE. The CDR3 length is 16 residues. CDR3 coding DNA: TGTGCCAGCAGCTTACCCAGGGGGTTAAACAATCAGCCCCAGCATTTT. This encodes CASSLPRGLNNQPQHF.

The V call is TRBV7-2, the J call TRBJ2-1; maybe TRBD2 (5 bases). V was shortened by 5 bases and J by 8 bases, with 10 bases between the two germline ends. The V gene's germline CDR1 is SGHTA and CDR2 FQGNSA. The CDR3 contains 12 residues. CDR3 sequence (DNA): TGTGCCAGCAGCCCGCGAGGGTATGAGCAGTTCTTC. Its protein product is CASSPRGYEQFF.

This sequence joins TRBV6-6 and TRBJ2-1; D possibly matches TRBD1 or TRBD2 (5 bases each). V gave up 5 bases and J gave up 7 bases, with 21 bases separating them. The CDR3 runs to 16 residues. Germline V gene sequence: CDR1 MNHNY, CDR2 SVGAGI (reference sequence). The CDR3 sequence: CASSRWDRPTGNEQFF. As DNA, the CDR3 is TGTGCCAGCAGTCGTTGGGACCGTCCCACCGGGAATGAGCAGTTCTTC.

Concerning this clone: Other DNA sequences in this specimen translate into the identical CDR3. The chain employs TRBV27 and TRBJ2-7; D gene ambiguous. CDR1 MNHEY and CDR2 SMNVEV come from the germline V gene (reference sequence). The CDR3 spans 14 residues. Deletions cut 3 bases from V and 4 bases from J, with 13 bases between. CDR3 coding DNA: TGTGCCAGCAGTTTTTCGTCTAGTTCTTACGAGCAGTACTTC. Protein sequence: CASSFSSSSYEQYF.

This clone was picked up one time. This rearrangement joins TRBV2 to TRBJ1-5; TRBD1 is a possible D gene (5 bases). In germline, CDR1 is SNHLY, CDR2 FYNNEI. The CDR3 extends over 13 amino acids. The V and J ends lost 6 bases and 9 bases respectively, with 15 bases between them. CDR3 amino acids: CASRETAKWPQHF. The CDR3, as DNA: TGTGCCAGCAGGGAGACAGCAAAATGGCCCCAGCATTTT.

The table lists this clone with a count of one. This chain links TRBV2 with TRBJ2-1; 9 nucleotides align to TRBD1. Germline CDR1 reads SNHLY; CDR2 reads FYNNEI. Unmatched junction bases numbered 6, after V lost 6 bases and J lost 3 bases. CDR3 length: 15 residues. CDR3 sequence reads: CASRPDRGVYNEQFF. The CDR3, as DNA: TGTGCCAGCAGACCCGACAGGGGGGTCTACAATGAGCAGTTCTTC.

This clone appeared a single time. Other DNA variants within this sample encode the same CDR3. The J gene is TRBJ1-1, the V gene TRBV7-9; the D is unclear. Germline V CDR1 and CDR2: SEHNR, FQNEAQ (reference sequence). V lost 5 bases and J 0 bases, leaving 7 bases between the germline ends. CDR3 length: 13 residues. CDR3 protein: CASSPAVNTEAFF. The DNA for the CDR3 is TGTGCCAGCAGCCCCGCGGTGAACACTGAAGCTTTCTTT.

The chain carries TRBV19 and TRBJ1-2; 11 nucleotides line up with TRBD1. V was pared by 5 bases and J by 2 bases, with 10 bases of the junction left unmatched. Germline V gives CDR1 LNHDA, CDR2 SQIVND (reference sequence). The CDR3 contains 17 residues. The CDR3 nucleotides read TGTGCCAGTAGTCCAGAGGACAGGGGGCGTTTCAACTATGGCTACACCTTC. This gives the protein CASSPEDRGRFNYGYTF.

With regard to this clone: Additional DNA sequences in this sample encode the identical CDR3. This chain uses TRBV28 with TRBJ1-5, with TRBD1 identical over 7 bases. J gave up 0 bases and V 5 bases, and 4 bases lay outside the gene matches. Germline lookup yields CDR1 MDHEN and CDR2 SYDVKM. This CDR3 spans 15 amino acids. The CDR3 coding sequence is TGTGCCAGCAGTCTAGGGACAGCTAGCAATCAGCCCCAGCATTTT. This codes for CASSLGTASNQPQHF.

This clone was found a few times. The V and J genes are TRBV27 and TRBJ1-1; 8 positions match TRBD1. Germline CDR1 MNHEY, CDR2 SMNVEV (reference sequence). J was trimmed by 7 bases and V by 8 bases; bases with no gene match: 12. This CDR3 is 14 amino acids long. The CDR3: CASCERTGCYEAFF. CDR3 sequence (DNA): TGTGCCAGCTGCGAACGGACAGGGTGCTATGAAGCTTTCTTT.